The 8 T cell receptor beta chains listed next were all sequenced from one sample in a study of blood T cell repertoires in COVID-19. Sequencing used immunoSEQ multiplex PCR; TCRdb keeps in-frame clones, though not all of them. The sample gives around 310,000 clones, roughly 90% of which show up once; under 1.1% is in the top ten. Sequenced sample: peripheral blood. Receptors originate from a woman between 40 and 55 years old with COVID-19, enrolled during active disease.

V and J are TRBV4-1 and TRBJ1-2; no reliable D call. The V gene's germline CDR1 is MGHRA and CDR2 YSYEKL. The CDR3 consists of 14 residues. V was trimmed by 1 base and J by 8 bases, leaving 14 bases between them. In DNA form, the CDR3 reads TGCGCCAGCAGCCAAGTTCCGGTTCGGGAAGGCTACACCTTC. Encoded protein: CASSQVPVREGYTF.

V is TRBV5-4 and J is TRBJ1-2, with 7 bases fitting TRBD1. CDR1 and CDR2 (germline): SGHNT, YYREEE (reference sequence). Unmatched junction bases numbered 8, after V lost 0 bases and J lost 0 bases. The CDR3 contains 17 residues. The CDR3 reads CASSLGRSGGPNYGYTF. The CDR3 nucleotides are TGTGCCAGCAGCTTGGGTCGGTCAGGGGGACCTAACTATGGCTACACCTTC.

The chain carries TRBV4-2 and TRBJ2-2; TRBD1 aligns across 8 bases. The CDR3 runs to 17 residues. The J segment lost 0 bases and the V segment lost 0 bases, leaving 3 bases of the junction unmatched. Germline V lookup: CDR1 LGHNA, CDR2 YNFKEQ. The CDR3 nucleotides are TGTGCCAGCAGCCAAGATCAGGACAGGGCGAACACCGGGGAGCTGTTTTTT. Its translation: CASSQDQDRANTGELFF.

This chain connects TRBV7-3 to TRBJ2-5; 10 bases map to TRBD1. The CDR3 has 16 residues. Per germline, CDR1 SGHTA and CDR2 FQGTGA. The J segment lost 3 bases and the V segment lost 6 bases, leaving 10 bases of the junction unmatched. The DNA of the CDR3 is TGTGCCAGCAGTCTAAGTACCGGGACAGGGGAAGAGACCCAGTACTTC. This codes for CASSLSTGTGEETQYF.

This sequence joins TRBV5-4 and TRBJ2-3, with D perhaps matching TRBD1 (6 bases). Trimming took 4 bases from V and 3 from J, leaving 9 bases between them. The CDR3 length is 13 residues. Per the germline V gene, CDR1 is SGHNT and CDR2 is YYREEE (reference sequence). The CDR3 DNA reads TGTGCCAGCAGCCCTCAGGGGACAGATACGCAGTATTTT. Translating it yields CASSPQGTDTQYF.

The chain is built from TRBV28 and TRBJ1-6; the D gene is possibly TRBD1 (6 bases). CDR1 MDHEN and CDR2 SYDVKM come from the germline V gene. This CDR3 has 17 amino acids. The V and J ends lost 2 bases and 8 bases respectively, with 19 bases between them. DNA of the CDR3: TGTGCCAGCAGTTTAATAGTCTTACGCGGGGGCGATTCACCCCTCCACTTT. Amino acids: CASSLIVLRGGDSPLHF.

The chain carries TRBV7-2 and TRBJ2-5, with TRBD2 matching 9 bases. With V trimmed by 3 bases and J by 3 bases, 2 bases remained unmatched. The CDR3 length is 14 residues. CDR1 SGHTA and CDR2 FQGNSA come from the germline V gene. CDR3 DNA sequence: TGTGCCAGCAGCTTCCAGCGGGGGGAAGAGACCCAGTACTTC. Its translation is CASSFQRGEETQYF.

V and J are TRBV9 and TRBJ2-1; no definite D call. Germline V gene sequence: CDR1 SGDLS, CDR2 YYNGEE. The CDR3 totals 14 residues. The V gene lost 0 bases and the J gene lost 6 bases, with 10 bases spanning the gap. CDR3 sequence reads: CASSVVVASNEQFF. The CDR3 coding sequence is TGTGCCAGCAGCGTAGTAGTAGCTTCCAATGAGCAGTTCTTC.